The 31 T cell receptor beta chains presented below share a single source sample, sequenced in a study of blood T cell repertoires in COVID-19. Libraries were prepared by immunoSEQ multiplex PCR; TCRdb keeps only in-frame clonotypes and omits some of them. The data show 250,000 to 300,000 clones, approximately 85% seen once. Source material: peripheral blood. Every receptor here comes from a man aged 50 to 59 with active or convalescent COVID-19.

Notes on this clone: The junction departs from the called germline gene at one end, perhaps through a read error. The chain couples TRBV28 to TRBJ2-1; TRBD1 is a possible D gene (5 bases). From germline, CDR1 is MDHEN and CDR2 SYDVKM. This CDR3 is 14 amino acids long. CDR3 residues: CASTLGRQYNEQFF. The CDR3 nucleotides read TGTGCCAGCACTTTAGGGCGACAGTACAATGAGCAGTTCTTC.

CDR3 sequence (DNA): TGTGCCAGCAGTGGGGGACAATTAGACTCTGGAAACACCATATATTTT. Its protein is CASSGGQLDSGNTIYF. This chain connects TRBV2 to TRBJ1-3, with a possible D match to TRBD1 (6 bases). V was clipped by 4 bases and J by 0 bases, with 13 bases between them. The CDR3 covers 16 residues. Germline-derived CDR1 and CDR2 are SNHLY and FYNNEI. The full variable domain, its missing parts supplied by reference TRBV2 and TRBJ1-3, is EPEVTQTPSHQVTQMGQEVILRCVPISNHLYFYWYRQILGQKVEFLVSFYNNEISEKSEIFDDQFSVERPDGSNFTLKIRSTKLEDSAMYFCASSGGQLDSGNTIYFGEGSWLTVV.

The chain is built from TRBV7-3 and TRBJ2-3, with D maybe TRBD2 (6 bases). Trimming shortened V by 0 bases and J by 2 bases, and 9 bases separated the two germline ends. Germline CDR1 is SGHTA and CDR2 is FQGTGA. This CDR3 spans 15 amino acids. The CDR3 is CASSLTGTFTDTQYF. CDR3 DNA: TGTGCCAGCAGCTTAACGGGGACTTTCACAGATACGCAGTATTTT.

J is TRBJ1-2 and V is TRBV5-1; D may be TRBD1 (5 bases). The germline V gene has CDR1 SGHRS and CDR2 YFSETQ. This CDR3 spans 14 amino acids. V dropped 4 bases and J dropped 1 base, with 11 bases sitting between them. For the CDR3, the DNA is TGCGCCAGCAGCGATCAGGGAATTAACTATGGCTACACCTTC. Its translation: CASSDQGINYGYTF.

The chain couples TRBV10-2 to TRBJ2-1; a possible D gene is TRBD2 (6 bases). Germline loops: CDR1 WSHSY, CDR2 SAAADI. V lost 6 bases to trimming and J lost 1 base, with 13 bases between them. This CDR3 has 15 residues. In nucleotides, the CDR3 is TGCGCCAGCAGGGGCGGGACTCCGTCCTACAATGAGCAGTTCTTC. It codes for CASRGGTPSYNEQFF.

As DNA, the CDR3 is TGTGCCAGCAGAGGGACTAGCGGGAGTTGGGAGACCCAGTACTTC. This codes for CASRGTSGSWETQYF. The chain employs TRBV6-5 and TRBJ2-5; 14 bases are shared with TRBD2. The CDR3 length is 15 residues. Germline loops: CDR1 MNHEY, CDR2 SVGAGI. V was pared by 6 bases and J by 5 bases, with 5 bases of the junction left unmatched.

The genes are TRBV4-1 and TRBJ2-1, with 7 bases that match TRBD2. The germline V gene has CDR1 MGHRA and CDR2 YSYEKL. Unmatched junction bases numbered 6, after V lost 1 base and J lost 3 bases. The CDR3 length is 16 residues. The CDR3 sequence: CASSQVGEGLYNEQFF. CDR3 nucleotides: TGCGCCAGCAGCCAAGTCGGGGAGGGCCTCTACAATGAGCAGTTCTTC.

This chain joins TRBV25-1 and TRBJ1-5; 11 bases map to TRBD1. The CDR3 length is 14 residues. The junction had 0 bases not matched to a gene; V was cut back by 6 bases and J by 2 bases. Germline lookup yields CDR1 MGHDK and CDR2 SYGVNS. CDR3 in DNA: TGTGCCAGCAGGGGACAGGGGGGCAATCAGCCCCAGCATTTT. This sequence encodes CASRGQGGNQPQHF.

The genes are TRBV9 and TRBJ1-3; D may be TRBD1 (6 bases). V was pared by 0 bases and J by 9 bases, with 16 bases between. This CDR3 is built from 15 residues. Germline V gene data show CDR1 as SGDLS and CDR2 as YYNGEE. The CDR3 spells CASSVGDQRGSTIYF. CDR3 in DNA: TGTGCCAGCAGCGTAGGGGACCAGAGGGGGTCCACCATATATTTT.

This clone was detected only once. The V and J genes are TRBV18 and TRBJ1-1; weak D call: TRBD1 (5 bases). The V and J ends lost 2 bases and 0 bases respectively, with 13 bases between them. Germline V gene data show CDR1 as KGHSH and CDR2 as LQKENI. The CDR3 runs 16 residues. This CDR3 reads CASSPGLGQVNTEAFF. The CDR3 region has the DNA TGTGCCAGCTCACCAGGCCTGGGGCAGGTGAACACTGAAGCTTTCTTT.

The genes are TRBV18 and TRBJ1-1; D is perhaps TRBD1 (6 bases). V was pared by 2 bases and J by 1 base, with 8 bases between. From germline, CDR1 is KGHSH and CDR2 LQKENI. The CDR3 covers 14 residues. CDR3: CASSPLTGNTEAFF. The CDR3 DNA follows: TGTGCCAGCTCACCATTGACAGGGAACACTGAAGCTTTCTTT.

This clone showed up just a few times. The chain combines TRBV19 with TRBJ2-7; 8 nucleotides match TRBD1. In germline, CDR1 is LNHDA, CDR2 SQIVND (reference sequence). This CDR3 spans 14 amino acids. The ends lost 8 bases at V and 1 base at J; junction bases unmatched: 7. The CDR3 coding sequence is TGTGCCAGTCAGGCAGGGGGCAGTTCCTACGAGCAGTACTTC. Translated: CASQAGGSSYEQYF.

This chain connects TRBV18 to TRBJ2-3; TRBD2 matches at 9 bases. The junction had 4 bases not matched to a gene; V was cut back by 5 bases and J by 1 base. The germline V gene encodes CDR1 KGHSH and CDR2 LQKENI. The length of the CDR3 is 15 residues. The DNA of the CDR3 is TGTGCCAGCTCATCGACTAGCGGACGCACAGATACGCAGTATTTT. Protein product: CASSSTSGRTDTQYF.

This clone has a handful of counts. The chain carries TRBV7-2 and TRBJ1-5, with D possibly matching TRBD1 (5 bases). Germline V lookup: CDR1 SGHTA, CDR2 FQGNSA. The ends were cut back, 5 bases at V and 6 bases at J, with 14 bases in the middle. The CDR3 runs 14 residues. The CDR3 loop reads CASSRGGKGQPQHF. CDR3 in DNA: TGTGCCAGCAGCCGGGGGGGTAAAGGTCAGCCCCAGCATTTT. Supplemented by reference TRBV7-2 and TRBJ1-5, the full variable domain reads GAGVSQSPSNKVTEKGKDVELRCDPISGHTALYWYRQSLGQGLEFLIYFQGNSAPDKSGLPSDRFSAERTGGSVSTLTIQRTQQEDSAVYLCASSRGGKGQPQHFGDGTRLSIL.

The chain joins TRBV6-5 to TRBJ1-1; possible D gene TRBD1, 5 bases. Trimming stripped 6 bases from V and 6 bases from J, with 14 bases between. The CDR3 covers 13 residues. Germline V gives CDR1 MNHEY, CDR2 SVGAGI. The chain's CDR3 is CASRKAGNPEAFF. CDR3 bases: TGTGCCAGCAGGAAGGCAGGGAATCCTGAAGCTTTCTTT.

The gene calls are TRBV5-1 and TRBJ1-1; 7 bases fit TRBD1. The CDR3 sequence is 14 residues long. The germline V gene encodes CDR1 SGHRS and CDR2 YFSETQ. The V segment lost 4 bases and the J segment 5 bases; nucleotides outside the gene matches: 8. CDR3 DNA sequence: TGCGCCAGCAGCCACGAACAGGGGTGGACTGAAGCTTTCTTT. It codes for CASSHEQGWTEAFF.

The rearrangement uses TRBV20-1 and TRBJ1-1; 9 bases are shared with TRBD1. V shed 3 bases and J 5 bases; nucleotides not matched to a gene: 7. The CDR3 is made up of 14 amino acids. The germline V gene encodes CDR1 DFQATT and CDR2 SNEGSKA (reference sequence). The CDR3 DNA reads as TGCAGTGCTAGTCTGACAGGGGGAGGTACTGAAGCTTTCTTT. Translated: CSASLTGGGTEAFF.

This clone is a singleton in its sample. This chain links TRBV5-1 with TRBJ1-1, with D tentatively TRBD1 (6 bases). Germline V CDR1 and CDR2: SGHRS, YFSETQ. The CDR3 has 15 residues. V lost 4 bases to trimming and J lost 3 bases, with 16 bases between them. CDR3 in DNA: TGCGCCAGCAGCCTCCGGACAGAGAGCTACACTGAAGCTTTCTTT. Its translation: CASSLRTESYTEAFF.

The chain combines TRBV28 with TRBJ2-5, with D possibly matching TRBD1 (6 bases). CDR3 size: 15 residues. The V gene's germline CDR1 is MDHEN and CDR2 SYDVKM. Trimming stripped 5 bases from V and 4 bases from J, with 17 bases between. The CDR3 reads CASSSHDRRGETQYF. The CDR3 nucleotides read TGTGCCAGCAGTAGTCACGACAGGAGAGGAGAGACCCAGTACTTC.

The V gene is TRBV28, the J gene TRBJ2-1; TRBD2 agrees at 9 bases. CDR1 MDHEN and CDR2 SYDVKM come from the germline V gene. The V segment lost 2 bases and the J segment 12 bases; nucleotides outside the gene matches: 8. The CDR3 consists of 14 residues. CDR3 coding DNA: TGTGCCAGCAGTTTAGGAGCGGGAGGTTCGGTGCAGTTCTTC. Encoded protein: CASSLGAGGSVQFF.

Only one count was recorded for this clone. The chain couples TRBV27 to TRBJ2-7, with a possible D match to TRBD2 (5 bases). Germline CDR1 is MNHEY and CDR2 is SMNVEV (reference sequence). CDR3 length: 13 residues. The V end lost 3 bases, the J end lost 2 bases, and 8 bases lay between the germline ends. The DNA of the CDR3 is TGTGCCAGCAGTTTGGGGAGAGCCTACGAGCAGTACTTC. Its translation: CASSLGRAYEQYF.

The V gene is TRBV2, the J gene TRBJ1-5; 10 bases line up with TRBD1. Germline CDR1 is SNHLY and CDR2 is FYNNEI. V lost 5 bases and J lost 6; bases outside the gene matches: 7. The CDR3 sequence is 15 residues long. The CDR3 DNA is TGTGCCAGCAGTCCCGGGACAGGGGCGGGTCAGCCCCAGCATTTT. This gives the protein CASSPGTGAGQPQHF.

The chain employs TRBV3-1 (or the pseudogene TRBV3-2) and TRBJ1-1, with TRBD1 as a possible D gene (5 bases). The CDR3 contains 13 residues. The ends were cut back, 4 bases at V and 1 base at J, with 7 bases in the middle. Germline CDR1 LGHDT, CDR2 YNNKEL (reference sequence). CDR3 in DNA: TGTGCCAGCAGCCGAACAGGGAACACTGAAGCTTTCTTT. As protein: CASSRTGNTEAFF.

The chain combines TRBV27 with TRBJ2-1; 13 nucleotides align to TRBD2. Germline CDR1 MNHEY, CDR2 SMNVEV (reference sequence). This CDR3 spans 16 amino acids. Trimming took 5 bases from V and 9 from J; bases not matched to a gene: 10. The CDR3 region is CASSPPGLAGYVEQFF. CDR3 sequence (DNA): TGTGCCAGCAGTCCCCCGGGACTAGCGGGATATGTTGAGCAGTTCTTC.

This clone was detected only a few times. CDR3 sequence reads: CASSLSLGQETYEQYF. In nucleotides, the CDR3 is TGTGCCAGCAGTTTATCGTTGGGACAGGAGACCTACGAGCAGTACTTC. The chain uses TRBV27 and TRBJ2-7, with 8 bases fitting TRBD1. V dropped 0 bases and J dropped 2; count of bases not matched to a gene: 6. CDR3 length: 16 residues. CDR1 is MNHEY and CDR2 is SMNVEV in the germline V gene (reference sequence).

V gene TRBV7-9 combines with J gene TRBJ1-1, with 7 bases fitting TRBD1. Germline V gene sequence: CDR1 SEHNR, CDR2 FQNEAQ (reference sequence). The CDR3 consists of 15 residues. The V segment lost 6 bases and the J segment 3 bases; nucleotides outside the gene matches: 10. The CDR3 region has the DNA TGTGCCAGCAGTTTCGGGGACAGCCCCGACACTGAAGCTTTCTTT. Translating gives CASSFGDSPDTEAFF.

The chain combines TRBV10-3 with TRBJ2-1; a possible D gene is TRBD2 (6 bases). Germline CDR1 ENHRY, CDR2 SYGVKD. The ends were cut back, 10 bases at V and 0 bases at J, with 19 bases in the middle. This CDR3 has 16 residues. For the CDR3, the DNA is TGTGCCACGGATTGGGGAGGTGGGAGCTCCTACAATGAGCAGTTCTTC. This sequence encodes CATDWGGGSSYNEQFF.

The chain carries TRBV6-1 and TRBJ2-6; the D gene is possibly TRBD2 (7 bases). The CDR3 is 18 residues long. Germline V gene lookup returns CDR1 MNHNS and CDR2 SASEGT. Trimming took off 4 bases at V and 2 bases at J, with 18 bases between the two ends. CDR3 protein: CASSASSQGRAGANVLTF. The CDR3 DNA is TGTGCCAGCAGTGCAAGTAGTCAGGGGAGGGCTGGGGCCAACGTCCTGACTTTC.

This clone was observed a few times. The V gene is TRBV4-3, the J gene TRBJ2-7, with a weak D call TRBD2 (6 bases). The V gene lost 4 bases and the J gene lost 1 base, with 17 bases spanning the gap. The germline V gene has CDR1 LGHNA and CDR2 YSLEER. The CDR3 sequence is 16 residues long. The CDR3 sequence is CASSLYRDSGSYEQYF. The CDR3 DNA is TGCGCCAGCAGCCTGTACCGGGACTCAGGGTCCTACGAGCAGTACTTC.

CDR3 sequence reads: CASSQDPTGSRPQHF. Written as DNA, the CDR3 is TGCGCCAGCAGCCAAGATCCGACGGGGTCAAGGCCCCAGCATTTT. The chain uses TRBV4-1 and TRBJ1-5; no firm D call. V was cut by 0 bases and J by 9 bases, with 15 bases left in between. The CDR3 contains 15 residues. The V gene's germline CDR1 is MGHRA and CDR2 YSYEKL.

The chain links TRBV18 to TRBJ2-7, with D possibly being TRBD1 (5 bases). The V gene lost 2 bases and the J gene lost 0 bases, with 8 bases spanning the gap. Germline V lookup: CDR1 KGHSH, CDR2 LQKENI. CDR3 length: 14 amino acids. The CDR3 region has the DNA TGTGCCAGCTCACCAAGGGGATCCTCCTACGAGCAGTACTTC. Its translation: CASSPRGSSYEQYF.